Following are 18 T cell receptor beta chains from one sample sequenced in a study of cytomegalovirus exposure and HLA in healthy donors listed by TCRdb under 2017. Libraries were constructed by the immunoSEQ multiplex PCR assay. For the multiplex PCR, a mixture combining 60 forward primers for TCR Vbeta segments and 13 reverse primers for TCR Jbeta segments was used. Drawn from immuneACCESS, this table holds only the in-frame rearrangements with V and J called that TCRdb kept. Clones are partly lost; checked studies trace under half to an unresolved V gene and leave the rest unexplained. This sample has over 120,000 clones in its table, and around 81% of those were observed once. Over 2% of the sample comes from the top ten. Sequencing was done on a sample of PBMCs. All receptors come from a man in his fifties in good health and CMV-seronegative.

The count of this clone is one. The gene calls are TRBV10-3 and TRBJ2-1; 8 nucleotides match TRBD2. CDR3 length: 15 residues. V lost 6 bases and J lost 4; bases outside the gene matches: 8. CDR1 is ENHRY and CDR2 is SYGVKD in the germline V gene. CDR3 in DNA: TGTGCCATCAGCCCCGGGACTAGGGGTTACAATGAGCAGTTCTTC. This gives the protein CAISPGTRGYNEQFF.

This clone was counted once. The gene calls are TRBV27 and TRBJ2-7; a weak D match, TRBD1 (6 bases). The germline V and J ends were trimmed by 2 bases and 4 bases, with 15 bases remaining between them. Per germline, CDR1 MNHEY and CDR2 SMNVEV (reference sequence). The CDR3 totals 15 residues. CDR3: CASSLQGTSPYEQYF. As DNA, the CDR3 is TGTGCCAGCAGTTTACAGGGGACAAGTCCTTACGAGCAGTACTTC.

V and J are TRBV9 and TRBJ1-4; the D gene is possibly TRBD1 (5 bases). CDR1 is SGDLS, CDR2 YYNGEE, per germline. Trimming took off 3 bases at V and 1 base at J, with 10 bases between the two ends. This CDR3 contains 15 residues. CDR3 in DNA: TGTGCCAGCAGCGGGGGACTGGTAACTAATGAAAAACTGTTTTTT. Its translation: CASSGGLVTNEKLFF.

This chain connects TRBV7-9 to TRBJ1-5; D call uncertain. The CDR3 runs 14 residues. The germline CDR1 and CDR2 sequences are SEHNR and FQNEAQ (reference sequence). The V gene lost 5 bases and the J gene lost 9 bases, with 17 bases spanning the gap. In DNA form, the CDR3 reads TGTGCCAGCAGCATATCCGGGTCCTTAGGGCCCCAGCATTTT. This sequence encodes CASSISGSLGPQHF.

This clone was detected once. The CDR3 sequence is CASSKGTGSRNSPLHF. The CDR3 nucleotides are TGTGCCAGCAGCAAAGGGACAGGGTCCCGCAATTCACCCCTCCACTTT. This chain joins TRBV9 and TRBJ1-6, with TRBD1 matching 9 bases. The CDR3 is made up of 16 amino acids. Germline CDR1 is SGDLS and CDR2 is YYNGEE. Trimming removed 4 bases from V and 7 bases from J; junction bases left unmatched: 9.

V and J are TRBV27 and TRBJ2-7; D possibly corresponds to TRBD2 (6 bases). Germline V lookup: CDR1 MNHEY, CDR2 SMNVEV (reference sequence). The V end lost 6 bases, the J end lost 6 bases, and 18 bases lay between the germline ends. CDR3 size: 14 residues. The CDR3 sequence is CASRPAGTLLEQYF. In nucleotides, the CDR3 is TGTGCCAGCAGGCCTGCCGGGACTCTACTCGAGCAGTACTTC.

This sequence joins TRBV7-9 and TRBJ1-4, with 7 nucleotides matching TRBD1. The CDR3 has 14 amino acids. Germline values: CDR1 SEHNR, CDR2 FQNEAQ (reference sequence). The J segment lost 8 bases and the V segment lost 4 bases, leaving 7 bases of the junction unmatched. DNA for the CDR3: TGTGCCAGCAGCTCGACAGGGTTGGGGGAAAAACTGTTTTTT. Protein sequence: CASSSTGLGEKLFF.

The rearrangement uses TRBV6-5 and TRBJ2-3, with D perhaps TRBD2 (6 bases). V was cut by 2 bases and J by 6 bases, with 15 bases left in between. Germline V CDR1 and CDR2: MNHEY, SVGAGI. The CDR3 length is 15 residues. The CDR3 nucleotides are TGTGCCAGCAGTTACCGTCCGGGTGGGGGGGATACGCAGTATTTT. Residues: CASSYRPGGGDTQYF.

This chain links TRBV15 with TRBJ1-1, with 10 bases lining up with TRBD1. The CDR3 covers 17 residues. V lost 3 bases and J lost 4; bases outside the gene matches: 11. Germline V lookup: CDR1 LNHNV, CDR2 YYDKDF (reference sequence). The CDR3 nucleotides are TGTGCCACCAGCAGGGAAGGGACAGGGGCCTTGGGCACTGAAGCTTTCTTT. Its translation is CATSREGTGALGTEAFF.

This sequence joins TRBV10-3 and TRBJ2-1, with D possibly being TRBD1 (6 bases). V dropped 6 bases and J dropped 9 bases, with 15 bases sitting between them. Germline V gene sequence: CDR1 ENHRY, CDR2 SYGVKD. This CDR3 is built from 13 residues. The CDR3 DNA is TGTGCCATCAGCACAGGGATGGATAGTGAGCAGTTCTTC. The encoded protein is CAISTGMDSEQFF.

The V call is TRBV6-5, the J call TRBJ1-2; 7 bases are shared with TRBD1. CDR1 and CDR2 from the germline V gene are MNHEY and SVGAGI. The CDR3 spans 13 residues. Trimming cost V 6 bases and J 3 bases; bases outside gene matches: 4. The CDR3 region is CASSPDRDYGYTF. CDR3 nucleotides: TGTGCCAGCAGCCCTGACAGGGACTATGGCTACACCTTC.

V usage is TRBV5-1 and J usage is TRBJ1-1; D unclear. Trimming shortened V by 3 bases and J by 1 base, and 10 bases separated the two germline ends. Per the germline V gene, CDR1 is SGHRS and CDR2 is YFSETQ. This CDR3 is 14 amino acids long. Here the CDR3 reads CASSSLGQNTEAFF. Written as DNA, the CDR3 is TGCGCCAGCAGCTCCTTGGGCCAGAACACTGAAGCTTTCTTT.

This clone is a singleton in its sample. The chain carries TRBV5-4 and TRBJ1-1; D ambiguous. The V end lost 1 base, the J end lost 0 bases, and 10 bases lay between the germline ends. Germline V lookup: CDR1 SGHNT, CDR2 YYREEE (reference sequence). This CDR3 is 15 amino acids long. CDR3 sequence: CASSLPNMMNTEAFF. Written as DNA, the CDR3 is TGTGCCAGCAGCTTGCCCAACATGATGAACACTGAAGCTTTCTTT.

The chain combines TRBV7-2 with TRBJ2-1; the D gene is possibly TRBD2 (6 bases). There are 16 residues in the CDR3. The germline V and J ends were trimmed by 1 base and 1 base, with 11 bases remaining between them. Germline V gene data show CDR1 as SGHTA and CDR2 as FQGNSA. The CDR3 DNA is TGTGCCAGCAGCTTAGATCTGGGGGGTTCCTACAATGAGCAGTTCTTC. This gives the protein CASSLDLGGSYNEQFF.

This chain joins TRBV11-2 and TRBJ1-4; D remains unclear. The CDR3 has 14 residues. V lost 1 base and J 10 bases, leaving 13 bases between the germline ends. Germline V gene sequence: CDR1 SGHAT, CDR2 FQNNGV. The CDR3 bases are TGTGCCAGCAGCTTAGGACAACTCATCGGAAAACTGTTTTTT. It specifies CASSLGQLIGKLFF.

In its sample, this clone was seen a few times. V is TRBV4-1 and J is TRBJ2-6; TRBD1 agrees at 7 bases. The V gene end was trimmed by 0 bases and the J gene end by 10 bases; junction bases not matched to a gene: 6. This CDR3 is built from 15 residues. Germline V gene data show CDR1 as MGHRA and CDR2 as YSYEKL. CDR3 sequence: CASSQEGTDQNVLTF. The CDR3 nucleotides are TGCGCCAGCAGCCAAGAAGGGACAGACCAAAACGTCCTGACTTTC.

CDR3 nucleotides: TGTGCCAGCAGTGAAAGGCCCGACAGCTTCTATGGCTACACCTTC. This codes for CASSERPDSFYGYTF. The chain couples TRBV6-1 to TRBJ1-2, with D maybe TRBD1 (5 bases). V was pared by 2 bases and J by 4 bases, with 14 bases between. Germline CDR1 reads MNHNS; CDR2 reads SASEGT. The CDR3 has 15 amino acids.

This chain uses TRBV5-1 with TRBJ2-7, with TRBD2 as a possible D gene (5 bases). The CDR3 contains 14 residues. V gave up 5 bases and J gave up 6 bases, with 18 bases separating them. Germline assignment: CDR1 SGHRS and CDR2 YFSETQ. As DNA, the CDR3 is TGCGCCAGCAGTATATCTCGGAGCGGTCGCGAGCAGTACTTC. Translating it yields CASSISRSGREQYF.